This passage covers 9 T cell receptor beta chains from one sample sequenced in a study of blood T cell repertoires in COVID-19. Clones were read by immunoSEQ multiplex PCR, and TCRdb kept only the in-frame ones, dropping some. The sample shows 84,000 or so clones, 88% of them seen only once. The specimen sequenced was peripheral blood. These receptor sequences come from a man in his sixties or seventies with acute or convalescent COVID-19.

V usage is TRBV5-4 and J usage is TRBJ1-2; 9 bases agree with TRBD1. Germline values: CDR1 SGHNT, CDR2 YYREEE (reference sequence). The CDR3 contains 14 residues. V shed 4 bases, J shed 8 bases, and the junction held 9 bases outside the gene matches. CDR3 residues: CASSRGTGFQGYTF. The CDR3 bases are TGTGCCAGCAGCCGGGGGACAGGGTTTCAGGGCTACACCTTC.

The chain's CDR3 is CASSQEERANEKLFF. CDR3 sequence (DNA): TGCGCCAGCAGCCAAGAGGAGAGGGCGAATGAAAAACTGTTTTTT. The chain links TRBV4-3 to TRBJ1-4; no reliable D call. Trimming left V 0 bases short and J 5 bases short, with 10 bases between. The CDR3 is 15 amino acids. Germline lookup yields CDR1 LGHNA and CDR2 YSLEER.

The chain combines TRBV21-1 with TRBJ1-4; TRBD1, the table's D call, lacks a check against the DNA. TRBV21-1 is a known pseudogene. This CDR3 is built from 16 residues. CDR3 loop: CASTIATGARGEKLFF. Here the CDR3 DNA reads TGTGCCAGCACCATAGCTACAGGGGCTAGGGGGGAAAAACTGTTTTTT.

The chain links TRBV7-9 to TRBJ2-2; no reliable D call. CDR1 is SEHNR, CDR2 FQNEAQ, per germline (reference sequence). This CDR3 region has 14 residues. V lost 6 bases and J lost 3, with 11 bases in between. The CDR3 DNA is TGTGCCAGCAGAAATACGACTCACACCGGGGAGCTGTTTTTT. Amino acids: CASRNTTHTGELFF.

CDR3 amino acids: CASSPVVAGGTDTQYF. Here the CDR3 DNA reads TGCGCCAGCAGCCCGGTGGTGGCAGGGGGGACAGATACGCAGTATTTT. V and J are TRBV5-1 and TRBJ2-3; tentative D call: TRBD1 (7 bases). The V and J ends lost 4 bases and 3 bases respectively, with 18 bases between them. CDR3 length: 16 residues. The germline V gene encodes CDR1 SGHRS and CDR2 YFSETQ.

The chain joins TRBV15 to TRBJ1-5; TRBD1 aligns across 8 bases. The CDR3 contains 15 residues. Unmatched junction bases numbered 3, after V lost 1 base and J lost 4 bases. The germline V gene has CDR1 LNHNV and CDR2 YYDKDF (reference sequence). The CDR3 DNA follows: TGTGCCACCAGCAGAGGTCAGGGGGCAAATCAGCCCCAGCATTTT. Residues: CATSRGQGANQPQHF. Drawing the rest from reference TRBV15 and TRBJ1-5, the complete variable domain is DAMVIQNPRYQVTQFGKPVTLSCSQTLNHNVMYWYQQKSSQAPKLLFHYYDKDFNNEADTPDNFQSRRPNTSFCFLDIRSPGLGDTAMYLCATSRGQGANQPQHFGDGTRLSIL.

The chain is built from TRBV19 and TRBJ1-1; D is undetermined. The germline V gene encodes CDR1 LNHDA and CDR2 SQIVND (reference sequence). This CDR3 is built from 12 residues. Trimming took off 2 bases at V and 1 base at J, with 2 bases between the two ends. The CDR3 region is CASSIRNTEAFF. The CDR3 bases are TGTGCCAGTAGTATACGGAACACTGAAGCTTTCTTT.

For this clone: The same CDR3 arises from other DNA sequences in this sample as well. The J gene is TRBJ2-2, the V gene TRBV9, with 13 nucleotides matching TRBD2. The CDR3 is made up of 16 amino acids. Germline CDR1 reads SGDLS; CDR2 reads YYNGEE. The trim removed 2 bases at V and 6 bases at J, leaving 4 bases unmatched. The CDR3 DNA reads TGTGCCAGCAGCGTGGGGACTAGCGGGGTGGCCGGGGAGCTGTTTTTT. This translates into CASSVGTSGVAGELFF.

V gene TRBV3-1 (or the pseudogene TRBV3-2) combines with J gene TRBJ2-7, with D tentatively TRBD1 (6 bases). The CDR3 sequence is 16 residues long. Per germline, CDR1 LGHDT and CDR2 YNNKEL (reference sequence). Trimming pared 2 bases from V and 5 bases from J, leaving 19 bases between. The DNA of the CDR3 is TGTGCCAGCAGCCAATCACAGGGTGGTGGTCGGAACGAGCAGTACTTC. It specifies CASSQSQGGGRNEQYF.